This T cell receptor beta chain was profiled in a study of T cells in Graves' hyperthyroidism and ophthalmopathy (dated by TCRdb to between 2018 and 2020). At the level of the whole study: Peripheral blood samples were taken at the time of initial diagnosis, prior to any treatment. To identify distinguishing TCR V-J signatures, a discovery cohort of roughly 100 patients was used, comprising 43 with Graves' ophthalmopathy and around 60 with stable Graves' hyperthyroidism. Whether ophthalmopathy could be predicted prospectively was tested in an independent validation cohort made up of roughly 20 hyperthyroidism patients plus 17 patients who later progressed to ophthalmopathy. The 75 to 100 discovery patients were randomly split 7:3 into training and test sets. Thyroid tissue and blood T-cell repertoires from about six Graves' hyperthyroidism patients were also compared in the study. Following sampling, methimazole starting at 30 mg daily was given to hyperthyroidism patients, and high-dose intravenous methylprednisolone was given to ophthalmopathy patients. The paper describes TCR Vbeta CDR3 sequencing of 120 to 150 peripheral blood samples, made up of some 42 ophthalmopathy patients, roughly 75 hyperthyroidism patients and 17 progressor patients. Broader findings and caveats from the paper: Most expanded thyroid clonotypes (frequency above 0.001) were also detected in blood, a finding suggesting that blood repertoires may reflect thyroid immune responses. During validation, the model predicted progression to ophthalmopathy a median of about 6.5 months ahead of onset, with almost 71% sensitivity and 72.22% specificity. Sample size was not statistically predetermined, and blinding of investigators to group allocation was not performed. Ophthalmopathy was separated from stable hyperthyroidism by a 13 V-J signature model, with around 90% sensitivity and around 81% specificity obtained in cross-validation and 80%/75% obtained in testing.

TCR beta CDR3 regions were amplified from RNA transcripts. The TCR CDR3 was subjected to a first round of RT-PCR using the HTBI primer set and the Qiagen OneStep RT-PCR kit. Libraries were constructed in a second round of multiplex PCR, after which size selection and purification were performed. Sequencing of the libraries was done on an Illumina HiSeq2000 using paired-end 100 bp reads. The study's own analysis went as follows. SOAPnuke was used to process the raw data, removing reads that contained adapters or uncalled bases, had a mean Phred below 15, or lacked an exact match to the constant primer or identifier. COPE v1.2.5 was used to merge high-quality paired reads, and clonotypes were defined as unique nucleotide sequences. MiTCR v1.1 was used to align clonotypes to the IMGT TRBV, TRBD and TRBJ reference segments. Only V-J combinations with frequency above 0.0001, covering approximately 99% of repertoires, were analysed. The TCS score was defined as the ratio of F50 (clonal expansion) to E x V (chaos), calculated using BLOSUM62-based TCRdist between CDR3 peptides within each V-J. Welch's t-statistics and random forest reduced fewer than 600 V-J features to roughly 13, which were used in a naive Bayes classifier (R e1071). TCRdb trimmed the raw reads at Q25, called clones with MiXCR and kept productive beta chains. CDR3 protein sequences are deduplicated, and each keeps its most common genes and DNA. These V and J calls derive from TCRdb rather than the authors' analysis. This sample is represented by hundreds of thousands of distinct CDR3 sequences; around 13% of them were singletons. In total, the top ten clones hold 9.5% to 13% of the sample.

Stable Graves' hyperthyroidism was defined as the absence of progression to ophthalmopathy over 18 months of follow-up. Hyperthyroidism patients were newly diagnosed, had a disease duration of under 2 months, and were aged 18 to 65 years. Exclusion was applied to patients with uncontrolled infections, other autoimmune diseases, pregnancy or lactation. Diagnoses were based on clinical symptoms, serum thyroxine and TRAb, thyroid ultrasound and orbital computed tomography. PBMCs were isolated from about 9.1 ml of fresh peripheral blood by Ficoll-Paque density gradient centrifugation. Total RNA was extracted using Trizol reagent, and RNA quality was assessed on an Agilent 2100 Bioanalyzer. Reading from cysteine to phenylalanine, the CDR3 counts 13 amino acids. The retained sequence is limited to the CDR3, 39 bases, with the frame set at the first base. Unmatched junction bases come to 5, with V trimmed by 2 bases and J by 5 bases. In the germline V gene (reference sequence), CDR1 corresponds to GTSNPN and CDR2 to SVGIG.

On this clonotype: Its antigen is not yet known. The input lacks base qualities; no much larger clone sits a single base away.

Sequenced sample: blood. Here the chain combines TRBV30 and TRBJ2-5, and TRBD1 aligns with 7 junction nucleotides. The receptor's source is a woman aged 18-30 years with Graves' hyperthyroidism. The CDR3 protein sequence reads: CAWSKGAWETQYF. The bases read TGTGCCTGGAGTAAGGGGGCGTGGGAGACCCAGTACTTC.